This TCR beta chain was observed in a study of CD8+CD57+ T cells in acquired aplastic anemia. Study-wide background: The average for DNA from sorted CD4+ and CD8+ cells was 3.2 ug. General study results and limits: Simpson's diversity of CD8+ cells was not significantly different in patients compared with controls.

Between the trimmed V and J ends, which lost 0 bases and 3 bases, there was a span of 24 bases. CDR3 length equals 19 residues. Germline CDR1 and CDR2: SGHAT and FQNNGV. Genomic DNA constituted the template upon which TCR beta VDJ and CDR3 profiling was performed. TCRdb fed the reads into MiXCR, producing one record per CDR3 protein. The sample includes about 420,000 distinct CDR3 sequences, just under 70% seen only once; the top ten take less than 4%. Of note for this clonotype: Antigen unknown.

This sequence was found in a human donor in good health, serving as a control. This chain links TRBV11-2 with TRBJ2-7; possibly TRBD2 for D (6 bases). The sequenced sample consisted of sorted CD4+, CD8+, or CD8+CD57+ T cells (not recorded which) from PBMCs. The CDR3 DNA follows: TGTGCCAGCAGCTTAGAGCGGGTACGACTAGTCCACCCTTACTACGAGCAGTACTTC. It yields the protein CASSLERVRLVHPYYEQYF.